These 18 T cell receptor beta chains came from one sample sequenced in a study of blood T cell repertoires in COVID-19. Clones were sequenced by immunoSEQ multiplex PCR, and TCRdb holds only the in-frame ones, with some missing. Of 95,000 to 100,000 clones in the sample, around 85% were seen once. Sequencing was carried out using peripheral blood. These receptor sequences come from a woman in her 70s with active or convalescent COVID-19.

V and J are TRBV4-2 and TRBJ1-2, with D perhaps TRBD1 (6 bases). Germline-derived CDR1 and CDR2 are LGHNA and YNFKEQ. The V and J ends lost 5 bases and 2 bases respectively, with 9 bases between them. The length of the CDR3 is 13 residues. CDR3 amino acids: CASSGGANYGYTF. The CDR3, as DNA: TGTGCCAGCAGCGGGGGGGCCAACTATGGCTACACCTTC.

V gene TRBV6-6 combines with J gene TRBJ1-1; 7 nucleotides match TRBD1. J gave up 6 bases and V 6 bases, and 13 bases lay outside the gene matches. The germline V gene encodes CDR1 MNHNY and CDR2 SVGAGI (reference sequence). The CDR3 is 15 amino acids. Written as DNA, the CDR3 is TGTGCCAGCAGAGACCCGGGAGCAGGGGGATCTGAAGCTTTCTTT. This codes for CASRDPGAGGSEAFF.

This chain connects TRBV5-1 to TRBJ2-5; TRBD2 aligns across 8 bases. The germline CDR1 and CDR2 sequences are SGHRS and YFSETQ. The CDR3 covers 15 residues. The trim removed 0 bases at V and 3 bases at J, leaving 4 bases unmatched. The CDR3 loop is CASSLALAEKETQYF. CDR3 nucleotide sequence: TGCGCCAGCAGCTTGGCACTAGCGGAAAAAGAGACCCAGTACTTC.

CDR3 amino acids: CASSMPGGSTDTQYF. The CDR3 DNA sequence: TGTGCCAGTAGTATGCCCGGAGGGAGCACAGATACGCAGTATTTT. V and J are TRBV19 and TRBJ2-3, with a possible D match to TRBD2 (6 bases). The germline V and J ends were trimmed by 3 bases and 0 bases, with 10 bases remaining between them. Germline-derived CDR1 and CDR2 are LNHDA and SQIVND (reference sequence). The CDR3 totals 15 residues.

As for this clone: The junction shows a germline mismatch at one end, possibly a read error. The chain has TRBV5-1 and TRBJ2-5; possibly TRBD2 for D (5 bases). The germline V gene encodes CDR1 SGHRS and CDR2 YFSETQ. This CDR3 is built from 16 residues. DNA of the CDR3: TGCGCCAGCAGCTTGGGCCTACTAGACTACCAAGAGGCCCAGTACTTC. It translates to CASSLGLLDYQEAQYF.

This chain joins TRBV28 and TRBJ2-4, with D possibly being TRBD2 (5 bases). Germline loops: CDR1 MDHEN, CDR2 SYDVKM. The CDR3 has 17 amino acids. The ends were cut back, 1 base at V and 0 bases at J, with 13 bases in the middle. The CDR3 nucleotides are TGTGCCAGCAGTTTATACAAGGAGGCGGGAGCCAAAAACATTCAGTACTTC. It codes for CASSLYKEAGAKNIQYF.

This clone was detected only a few times. The gene calls are TRBV10-3 and TRBJ1-2; 8 bases align to TRBD1. V shed 6 bases, J shed 0 bases, and the junction held 3 bases outside the gene matches. CDR3 length equals 14 residues. CDR1 is ENHRY, CDR2 SYGVKD, per germline. In nucleotides, the CDR3 is TGTGCCATCAGCGCGGGACAGGCTAACTATGGCTACACCTTC. It encodes CAISAGQANYGYTF.

The chain combines TRBV4-3 with TRBJ2-2; D is unclear. CDR1 is LGHNA and CDR2 is YSLEER in the germline V gene. Trimming took off 1 base at V and 4 bases at J, with 10 bases between the two ends. This CDR3 is built from 15 residues. The CDR3 DNA is TGCGCCAGCAGCCAAGGAGTCCGTACCACCGGGGAGCTGTTTTTT. Amino acids: CASSQGVRTTGELFF.

This chain links TRBV28 with TRBJ1-6; TRBD1 agrees at 9 bases. The V gene end was trimmed by 4 bases and the J gene end by 3 bases; junction bases not matched to a gene: 4. The germline CDR1 and CDR2 sequences are MDHEN and SYDVKM. CDR3 length: 16 amino acids. The CDR3 coding sequence is TGTGCCAGCAGTTCCATGGGACAGGGCTATAATTCACCCCTCCACTTT. This translates into CASSSMGQGYNSPLHF.

This chain connects TRBV6-2 or TRBV6-3 to TRBJ1-1; 8 bases agree with TRBD1. The CDR3 has 13 residues. CDR1 and CDR2 (germline): MNHEY, SVGEGT. Trimming took 6 bases from V and 8 from J; bases not matched to a gene: 8. Here the CDR3 reads CASSRDRGGEAFF. As DNA, the CDR3 is TGTGCCAGCAGCCGAGACAGGGGAGGGGAAGCTTTCTTT.

The chain uses TRBV18 and TRBJ2-1, with a possible D match to TRBD2 (6 bases). Between the trimmed V and J ends, which lost 8 bases and 6 bases, there was a span of 14 bases. The CDR3 extends over 13 amino acids. Germline V gene data show CDR1 as KGHSH and CDR2 as LQKENI. For the CDR3, the DNA is TGTGCCAGCGATTACGTGGGAGGCAATGAGCAGTTCTTC. Translation: CASDYVGGNEQFF. Complete variable domain (other parts from reference TRBV18 and TRBJ2-1): NAGVMQNPRHLVRRRGQEARLRCSPMKGHSHVYWYRQLPEEGLKFMVYLQKENIIDESGMPKERFSAEFPKEGPSILRIQQVVRGDSAAYFCASDYVGGNEQFFGPGTRLTVL.

The gene calls are TRBV5-1 and TRBJ2-3; 11 bases are shared with TRBD2. CDR3 size: 15 residues. CDR1 and CDR2 from the germline V gene are SGHRS and YFSETQ. The V gene end was trimmed by 2 bases and the J gene end by 5 bases; junction bases not matched to a gene: 4. As DNA, the CDR3 is TGCGCCAGCAGCTTACTAGCGGGAGCTGGAGATACGCAGTATTTT. Its protein is CASSLLAGAGDTQYF.

The chain is built from TRBV24-1 and TRBJ2-5; D call uncertain. CDR3 length: 12 residues. Trimming took off 1 base at V and 13 bases at J, with 12 bases between the two ends. The V gene's germline CDR1 is KGHDR and CDR2 SFDVKD. For the CDR3, the DNA is TGTGCCACCAGTGATTTCGGAGCGATTATGTACTTC. It specifies CATSDFGAIMYF.

This chain links TRBV14 with TRBJ2-5, with 9 positions matching TRBD2. The germline V gene encodes CDR1 SGHDN and CDR2 FVKESK. This CDR3 has 17 amino acids. Trimming removed 7 bases from V and 3 bases from J; junction bases left unmatched: 15. The CDR3 is CASNSHGVAGDEETQYF. The CDR3 DNA is TGTGCCAGCAACTCCCATGGGGTAGCGGGAGATGAAGAGACCCAGTACTTC.

The genes are TRBV28 and TRBJ1-1; 9 bases are a match to TRBD1. CDR1 MDHEN and CDR2 SYDVKM come from the germline V gene. The CDR3 length is 15 residues. Losses at the gene ends were 6 bases for V and 4 bases for J; bases not matched to a gene: 9. The CDR3 region is CASRITGGWATEAFF. DNA for the CDR3: TGTGCCAGCAGGATAACAGGGGGCTGGGCCACTGAAGCTTTCTTT.

The chain is built from TRBV6-5 and TRBJ1-3; possibly TRBD1 for D (6 bases). V was trimmed by 7 bases and J by 0 bases, leaving 10 bases between them. The length of the CDR3 is 14 residues. From germline, CDR1 is MNHEY and CDR2 SVGAGI. The CDR3 DNA reads TGTGCCAGCAACCGGGACAACTCTGGAAACACCATATATTTT. It translates to CASNRDNSGNTIYF.

J is TRBJ2-1 and V is TRBV28; the match to TRBD2 covers 8 bases. CDR1 MDHEN and CDR2 SYDVKM come from the germline V gene. The CDR3 has 15 residues. The V gene end was trimmed by 6 bases and the J gene end by 0 bases; junction bases not matched to a gene: 4. CDR3 in amino acids: CASRPGGGSYNEQFF. The DNA for the CDR3 is TGTGCCAGCAGGCCGGGGGGGGGCTCCTACAATGAGCAGTTCTTC. Supplemented by reference TRBV28 and TRBJ2-1, the full variable domain reads DVKVTQSSRYLVKRTGEKVFLECVQDMDHENMFWYRQDPGLGLRLIYFSYDVKMKEKGDIPEGYSVSREKKERFSLILESASTNQTSMYLCASRPGGGSYNEQFFGPGTRLTVL.

The J gene is TRBJ2-1, the V gene TRBV13, with a tentative D call TRBD1 (6 bases). Germline values: CDR1 PRHDT, CDR2 FYEKMQ (reference sequence). Trimming stripped 2 bases from V and 4 bases from J, with 18 bases between. This CDR3 contains 17 residues. CDR3 bases: TGTGCCAGCAGCTTAACCGGACAGCCCCAATCTTACAATGAGCAGTTCTTC. Protein product: CASSLTGQPQSYNEQFF.